This TCR beta chain was sequenced in a study of cytomegalovirus exposure and HLA in healthy donors. Study details: From 170 million or so T cells, an earlier analysis saw 110 million or so unique TCR beta sequences.

General study results and limits: An Asian-associated ancestry cluster reportedly showed fewer N-insertions than the approximately 630-donor mean in a later analysis. In most subjects, TCR beta sequences reportedly gave accurate predictions of HLA-A and HLA-B alleles. According to reports, the classifier identified cytomegalovirus status with high specificity and sensitivity.

The CDR3 extends over 16 amino acids. Germline CDR1 SGHRS, CDR2 YFSETQ. The V segment lost 5 bases and the J segment 2 bases; nucleotides outside the gene matches: 10. Both 60 Vbeta primers and 13 Jbeta primers went into the PCR. The repertoire was sequenced with immunoSEQ multiplex PCR; TCRdb's copy has only in-frame clones and lacks some. Among 150,000 to 250,000 clones, roughly four fifths were seen once, and the ten largest hold 0.075% to 0.1%. To note about this clone: Antigen: not known.

This receptor was identified in a boy aged 2 to 10 in good health and CMV-seronegative. The chain has TRBV5-1 and TRBJ2-1, with 7 positions matching TRBD2. Sequencing was done on a sample of PBMCs. CDR3: CASREISGPPYNEQFF. CDR3 DNA: TGCGCCAGCAGGGAAATTAGCGGGCCTCCCTACAATGAGCAGTTCTTC.